Shown below are 2 T cell receptor beta chains from a single sample sequenced in a study of PD-L1 blockade in urothelial cancer (dated by TCRdb to 2016 to 2017). This specimen's time point label, per the study, means: peripheral blood 6 weeks after treatment start. Receptors were amplified or captured by the immunoSEQ multiplex PCR assay. In TCRdb, the immuneACCESS table is reduced to in-frame sequences with V and J assigned. These tables do not hold every clone; where another copy was compared, an unresolved V gene accounts for under half, and the others remain unexplained. The table for this sample lists tens of thousands of clones; roughly 89% of them were counted only once. The ten most abundant clones make up around 6.7% of the sample. The sample was PBMCs, taken around atezolizumab (anti-PD-L1) treatment. The receptor set was obtained from a man between 65 and 80 years old with urothelial cancer.

The chain couples TRBV4-2 to TRBJ2-1, with TRBD2 as a possible D gene (5 bases). Trimming took off 1 base at V and 2 bases at J, with 12 bases between the two ends. Germline CDR1 is LGHNA and CDR2 is YNFKEQ. CDR3 length equals 16 residues. The CDR3 reads CASSQGSAAPYNEQFF. CDR3 nucleotide sequence: TGTGCCAGCAGCCAAGGGTCAGCGGCGCCCTACAATGAGCAGTTCTTC.

The CDR3 coding sequence is TGTGCCAGCAGCTCCTCCTTAGCGGGGAGCTCCTACAATGAGCAGTTCTTC. This sequence encodes CASSSSLAGSSYNEQFF. The J gene is TRBJ2-1, the V gene TRBV5-4; 8 bases align to TRBD2. Germline V gene lookup returns CDR1 SGHNT and CDR2 YYREEE (reference sequence). CDR3 size: 17 residues. V lost 3 bases, J lost 0 bases, and 8 bases stayed unmatched.